Listed below are T cell receptor beta chains from one sample, sequenced in a study of blood T cell repertoires in COVID-19. Generated by immunoSEQ multiplex PCR, the TCRdb table keeps only in-frame clones and is missing some. This table has roughly 500,000 clones, roughly nine tenths appearing once. Source material: PBMCs or T cells enriched from blood (not recorded which). These receptors were collected from a woman in her sixties who had recovered from COVID-19. Both conserved end residues are part of each CDR3. Fields, in order: J gene, V gene, clone size, D gene, CDR3 DNA, CDR3 protein. D genes are given only for firm matches. Only part of the rows carry a size: once, few, many, or a class if the clone is expanded.

>TRBJ1-1|TRBV5-1|-|-
TGCGCCAGCAGCTTGGCCGCGGGTCTGAACACTGAAGCTTTCTTT
CASSLAAGLNTEAFF
>TRBJ2-7|TRBV25-1|-|TRBD2
TGTGCCAGCAGTGAATCGGGGGGGGTCTACGAGCAGTACTTC
CASSESGGVYEQYF
>TRBJ1-5|TRBV6-6|-|TRBD1
TGTGCCAGCAGTACAGACAGGGTCGGCCAGCCCCAGCATTTT
CASSTDRVGQPQHF
>TRBJ2-7|TRBV4-1|-|-
TGCGCCAGCAGCCAAGAACTCCCCTACGAGCAGTACTTC
CASSQELPYEQYF
>TRBJ2-7|TRBV2|-|-
TGTGCCAGCAGGGGGCAGCGCGAGCAGTACTTC
CASRGQREQYF
>TRBJ1-2|TRBV28|-|-
TGTGCCAGCATGCAGGGAGGGTTCGGGGGCTACACCTTC
CASMQGGFGGYTF
>TRBJ2-1|TRBV11-2|-|-
TGTGCCAGCAGCTCCCCCCCTTACAATGAGCAGTTCTTC
CASSSPPYNEQFF
>TRBJ2-2|TRBV2|-|TRBD1
TGTGCCAGCAGGGCCTCGGACAGGCACACCGGGGAGCTGTTTTTT
CASRASDRHTGELFF
>TRBJ1-1|TRBV6-5|-|-
TGTGCCAGCATTCTATTCCGGGGGTTTGGGGAAGCTTTCTTT
CASILFRGFGEAFF
>TRBJ2-3|TRBV9|-|TRBD2
TGTGCCAGCAGCTCTCGACTAGCGGGGGCGGCAGATACGCAGTATTTT
CASSSRLAGAADTQYF
>TRBJ2-1|TRBV3-1/TRBV3-2|-|-
TGTGCCAGCAGCCTACAAAGATACAATGAGCAGTTCTTC
CASSLQRYNEQFF
>TRBJ2-1|TRBV4-1|once|-
TGCGCCAGCAGCCAAGAGGGCTGGGGGGGCCCGGGGTTCTTC
CASSQEGWGGPGFF
>TRBJ2-1|TRBV6-4|many|-
TGTGCCAGCACCGACTACTCCTACAATGAGCAGTTCTTC
CASTDYSYNEQFF
>TRBJ1-6|TRBV5-4|once|-
TGTGCCAGCAGCTTTGGACTGGGCACCTATAATTCACCCCTCCACTTT
CASSFGLGTYNSPLHF
>TRBJ2-1|TRBV2|once|-
TGTGCCAGCACCCCGGGACACCTCTCCTACAATGAGCAGTTCTTC
CASTPGHLSYNEQFF
>TRBJ1-2|TRBV6-2/TRBV6-3|-|-
TGTGCCAGCAGTACGACAGCTAACTATGGCTACACCTTC
CASSTTANYGYTF
>TRBJ2-2|TRBV3-1/TRBV3-2|-|TRBD1
TGTGCCAGCAGCCATCAGAGGACAGGGAAAACCGGGGAGCTGTTTTTT
CASSHQRTGKTGELFF